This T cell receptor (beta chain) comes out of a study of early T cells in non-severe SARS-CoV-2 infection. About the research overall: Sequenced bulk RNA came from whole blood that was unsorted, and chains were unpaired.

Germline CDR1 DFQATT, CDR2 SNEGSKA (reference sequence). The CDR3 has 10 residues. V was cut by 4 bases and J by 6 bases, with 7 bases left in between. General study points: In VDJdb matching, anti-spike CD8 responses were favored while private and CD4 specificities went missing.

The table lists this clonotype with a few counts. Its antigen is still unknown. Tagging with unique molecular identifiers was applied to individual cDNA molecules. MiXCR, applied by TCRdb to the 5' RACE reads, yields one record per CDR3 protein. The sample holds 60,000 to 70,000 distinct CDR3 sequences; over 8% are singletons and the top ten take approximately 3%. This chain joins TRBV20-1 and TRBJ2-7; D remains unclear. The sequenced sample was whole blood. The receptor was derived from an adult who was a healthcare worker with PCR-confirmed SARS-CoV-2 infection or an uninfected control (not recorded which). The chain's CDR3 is CSATRLEQYF. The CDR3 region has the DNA TGCAGTGCTACCCGGCTCGAGCAGTACTTC.